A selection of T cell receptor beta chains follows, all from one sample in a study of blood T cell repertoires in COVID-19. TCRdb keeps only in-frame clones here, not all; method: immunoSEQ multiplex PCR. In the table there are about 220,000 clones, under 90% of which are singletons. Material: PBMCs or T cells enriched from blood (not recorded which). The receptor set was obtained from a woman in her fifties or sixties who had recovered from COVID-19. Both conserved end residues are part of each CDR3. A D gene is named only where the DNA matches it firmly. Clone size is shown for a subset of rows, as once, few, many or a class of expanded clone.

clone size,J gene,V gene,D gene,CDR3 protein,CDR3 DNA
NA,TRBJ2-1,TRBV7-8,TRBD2,CASSLAGLAGGYNEQFF,TGTGCCAGCAGCTTAGCGGGTCTAGCGGGGGGATACAATGAGCAGTTCTTC
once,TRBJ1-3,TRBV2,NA,CASSATTRRNTIYF,TGTGCCAGCAGTGCCACTACTAGGAGAAACACCATATATTTT
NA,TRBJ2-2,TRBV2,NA,CARTAPNTGELFF,TGTGCCAGGACAGCGCCGAACACCGGGGAGCTGTTTTTT
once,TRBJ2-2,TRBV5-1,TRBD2,CASSLNLAGPLGAGELFF,TGCGCCAGCAGCTTGAATCTAGCGGGTCCCTTAGGGGCCGGGGAGCTGTTTTTT
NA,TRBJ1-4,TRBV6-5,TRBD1,CASKRQGMVEKLFF,TGTGCCAGCAAAAGACAGGGGATGGTTGAAAAACTGTTTTTT
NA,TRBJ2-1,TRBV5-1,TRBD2,CASSLLSSGSGNEQFF,TGCGCCAGCAGCTTGTTATCCAGCGGGAGTGGGAATGAGCAGTTCTTC
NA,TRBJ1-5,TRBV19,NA,CASSIEGTDVRNNQPQHF,TGTGCCAGTAGTATTGAGGGCACCGATGTACGGAACAATCAGCCCCAGCATTTT
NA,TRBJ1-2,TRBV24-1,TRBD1,CATSDFPGGYSNYGYTF,TGTGCCACCAGTGATTTCCCAGGGGGCTATTCTAACTATGGCTACACCTTC
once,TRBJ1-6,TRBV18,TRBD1,CASSPTRTGDYNSPLHF,TGTGCCAGCTCACCAACCCGGACAGGGGACTATAATTCACCCCTCCACTTT
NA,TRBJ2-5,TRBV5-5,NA,CASSSSPAGLRRTQETQYF,TGTGCCAGCAGCTCATCCCCAGCAGGACTACGGAGGACCCAAGAGACCCAGTACTTC
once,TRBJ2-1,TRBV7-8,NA,CASSFTSISNEQFF,TGTGCCAGCAGTTTTACTAGCATCAGTAATGAGCAGTTCTTC
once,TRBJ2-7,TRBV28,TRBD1,CASSPVDRESNEQYF,TGTGCCAGCAGTCCTGTGGACAGGGAGAGTAACGAGCAGTACTTC
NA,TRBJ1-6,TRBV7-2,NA,CASSSPFQGYNSPLHF,TGTGCCAGCAGCTCTCCTTTCCAGGGCTATAATTCACCCCTCCACTTT
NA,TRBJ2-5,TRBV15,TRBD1,CATRRTGDPETQYF,TGTGCCACCCGACGCACAGGGGATCCCGAGACCCAGTACTTC
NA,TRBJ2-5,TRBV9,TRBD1,CASSAGQGQGETQYF,TGTGCCAGCAGCGCAGGACAGGGCCAAGGAGAGACCCAGTACTTC
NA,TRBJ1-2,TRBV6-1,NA,CASSEGQLDYGYTF,TGTGCCAGCAGTGAAGGGCAGTTGGACTATGGCTACACCTTC
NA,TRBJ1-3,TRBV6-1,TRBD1,CASSVSRTGAGNTIYF,TGTGCCAGCAGTGTTTCACGGACAGGGGCTGGAAACACCATATATTTT
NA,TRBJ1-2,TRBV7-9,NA,CASSLDRELVYGYTF,TGTGCCAGCAGCTTAGATCGGGAATTGGTTTATGGCTACACCTTC
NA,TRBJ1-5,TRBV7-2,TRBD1,CASSINGQARNQPQHF,TGTGCCAGCAGCATCAACGGACAGGCGCGCAATCAGCCCCAGCATTTT
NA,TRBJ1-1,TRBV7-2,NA,CASSLDPGLKTEAFF,TGTGCCAGCAGCTTAGACCCGGGTTTGAAGACTGAAGCTTTCTTT
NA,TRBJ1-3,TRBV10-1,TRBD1,CASSESKGTAGNTIYF,TGCGCCAGCAGTGAGTCCAAAGGGACAGCTGGAAACACCATATATTTT
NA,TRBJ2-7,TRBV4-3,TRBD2,CASSLSDGTRSYEQYF,TGCGCCAGCAGCCTCTCTGATGGGACTAGGTCGTACGAGCAGTACTTC
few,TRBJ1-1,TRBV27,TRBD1,CASSLIPGQGNTEAFF,TGTGCCAGCAGTTTAATCCCTGGACAGGGGAACACTGAAGCTTTCTTT
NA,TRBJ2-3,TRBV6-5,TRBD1,CASSRGLHTDTQYF,TGTGCCAGCAGTAGGGGGCTACACACAGATACGCAGTATTTT
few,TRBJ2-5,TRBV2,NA,CASSGSNKETQYF,TGTGCCAGCAGTGGCAGTAATAAGGAGACCCAGTACTTC
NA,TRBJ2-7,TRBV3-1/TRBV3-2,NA,CASSVRRPGEQYF,TGTGCCAGCAGCGTGCGGAGGCCGGGGGAGCAGTACTTC
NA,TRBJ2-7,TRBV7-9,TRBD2,CASSGLAGGTYEQYF,TGTGCCAGCAGCGGCCTAGCGGGAGGCACCTACGAGCAGTACTTC
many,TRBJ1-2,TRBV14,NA,CASSQELSRGYTF,TGTGCCAGCAGCCAAGAACTTAGTCGCGGCTACACCTTC
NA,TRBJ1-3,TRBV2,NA,CASSETGRNTIYF,TGTGCCAGCAGTGAAACAGGGCGGAACACCATATATTTT
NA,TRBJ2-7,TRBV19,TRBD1,CASHPGQGLHEQYF,TGTGCCAGTCATCCGGGACAGGGGCTCCACGAGCAGTACTTC
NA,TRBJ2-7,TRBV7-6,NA,CASSYTHRDEQYF,TGTGCCAGCAGCTATACGCACAGAGACGAGCAGTACTTC
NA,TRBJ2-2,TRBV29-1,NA,CSVKQGGDTGELFF,TGCAGCGTGAAACAGGGAGGGGACACCGGGGAGCTGTTTTTT
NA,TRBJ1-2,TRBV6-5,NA,CASAATSDYGYTF,TGTGCCAGCGCTGCCACAAGTGACTATGGCTACACCTTC
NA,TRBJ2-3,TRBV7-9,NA,CARSGPRTDTQYF,TGTGCCAGGAGCGGGCCCCGCACAGATACGCAGTATTTT
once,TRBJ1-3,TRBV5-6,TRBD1,CASSPTGGTGNTIYF,TGTGCCAGCAGCCCGACAGGGGGGACTGGAAACACCATATATTTT
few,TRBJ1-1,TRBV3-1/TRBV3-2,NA,CASRGRGATEAFF,TGTGCCAGCAGGGGCCGGGGGGCCACTGAAGCTTTCTTT
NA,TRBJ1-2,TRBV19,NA,CASSFWTVRDSYGYTF,TGTGCCAGTAGTTTCTGGACAGTCCGGGATTCCTATGGCTACACCTTC
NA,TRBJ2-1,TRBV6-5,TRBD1,CASRRSGGQGEQFF,TGTGCCAGCAGGAGGTCGGGGGGACAGGGTGAGCAGTTCTTC
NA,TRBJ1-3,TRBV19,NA,CASTPLSLGVGNTIYF,TGTGCCAGTACCCCCCTAAGTCTAGGGGTCGGAAACACCATATATTTT
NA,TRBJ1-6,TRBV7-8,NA,CASSFEGARGSPLHF,TGTGCCAGCAGCTTCGAGGGCGCCAGAGGATCACCCCTCCACTTT